One TCR beta chain is described in this entry. Its antigen is undetermined. This record comes from a study of Ad26.COV2.S vaccination and SARS-CoV-2 variants. Germline CDR1 SGHRS, CDR2 YFSETQ. CDR3 length: 15 amino acids. V dropped 7 bases and J dropped 1 base, with 17 bases sitting between them. Study conclusions and caveats: Breadth measured for non-spike TCRs was similar across vaccine and placebo recipients. Substantial breadth was reported for post-vaccination spike-specific CD8+ and CD4+ T cells. Analyses of TCR breadth and depth may have underestimated total T cell responses.

The method was immunoSEQ multiplex PCR; TCRdb's version includes in-frame clones alone and lacks a portion of them. The sample lists hundreds of thousands of clones; 92% were seen once. The chain links TRBV5-1 to TRBJ1-1; maybe TRBD1 (5 bases). The TCR comes from a human donor who had recovered from COVID-19. This specimen was peripheral blood, taken after recovery from COVID-19. The CDR3 DNA is TGCGCCAGCTACCCAAGGGAAGGGACGAACACTGAAGCTTTCTTT. This encodes CASYPREGTNTEAFF.